This TCR beta chain was retrieved from a study of blood T cell repertoires in COVID-19. Seattle patient enrollment occurred during active infection, with longitudinal follow-up thereafter. The method was immunoSEQ multiplex PCR; TCRdb's version includes in-frame clones alone and lacks a portion of them. The data show 150,000 to 200,000 clones, with less than 90% seen just once and around 13% held by the top ten. The CDR3 contains 13 residues. Trimming cost V 3 bases and J 2 bases, with 8 bases left between them. Per the germline V gene, CDR1 is LGHDT and CDR2 is YNNKEL (reference sequence). The specimen was peripheral blood. This sequence originates from a woman in her 70s with COVID-19, enrolled during active disease. The rearrangement joins TRBV3-1 (or the pseudogene TRBV3-2) to TRBJ2-7; TRBD2 might be the D (5 bases). In DNA, the CDR3 is TGTGCCAGCAGCCACGGACTTGCCTACGAGCAGTACTTC. Amino acid sequence: CASSHGLAYEQYF.